What follows are 18 T cell receptor beta chains derived from one specimen sequenced in a study of blood T cells in healthy people across ages. The authors ran a second PCR of about 7 to 12 cycles using a sample-barcoded 5' primer and a J-beta primer mix. In TCRdb, the 5' RACE reads were re-called with MiXCR into one record per CDR3 protein. The table includes around 650,000 distinct CDR3 sequences, 40% to 50% detected once. The sample consisted of blood. Receptor source: an elderly man in good health.

The V gene is TRBV7-2, the J gene TRBJ2-4; TRBD2 is a possible D gene (5 bases). This CDR3 comprises 15 residues. The V end lost 1 base, the J end lost 9 bases, and 16 bases lay between the germline ends. Germline CDR1 and CDR2: SGHTA and FQGNSA. This chain's CDR3 is CASSLEYRGGSIQYF. CDR3 DNA sequence: TGTGCCAGCAGCTTAGAGTACCGCGGTGGGAGCATTCAGTACTTC.

This clonotype is a singleton in its sample. The chain recombines TRBV4-1 with TRBJ2-4, with D maybe TRBD2 (6 bases). The CDR3 contains 14 residues. The germline V and J ends were trimmed by 0 bases and 11 bases, with 14 bases remaining between them. Germline CDR1 is MGHRA and CDR2 is YSYEKL. CDR3 residues: CASSQELAPVVQYF. In DNA, the CDR3 is TGCGCCAGCAGCCAAGAGCTAGCGCCCGTCGTTCAGTACTTC.

J is TRBJ1-2 and V is TRBV20-1; 10 bases match TRBD1. This CDR3 is built from 14 residues. J was trimmed by 7 bases and V by 2 bases; bases with no gene match: 7. Germline CDR1 DFQATT, CDR2 SNEGSKA (reference sequence). CDR3 in DNA: TGCAGTGCTAGAAGAGGGACAGGGGTGAGTGGCTACACCTTC. This codes for CSARRGTGVSGYTF.

This clonotype has just a few counts. The rearrangement links TRBV7-3 to TRBJ2-7; TRBD1 is a possible D gene (6 bases). CDR3 length: 14 residues. Trimming removed 5 bases from V and 0 bases from J, with 11 bases in between. The V gene's germline CDR1 is SGHTA and CDR2 FQGTGA. The CDR3 sequence is CASSADRSSYEQYF. The CDR3 bases are TGTGCCAGCAGCGCGGACAGAAGCTCCTACGAGCAGTACTTC.

This clonotype is a singleton in its sample. A much larger clone differs from this one at a single base, so this may be a read error. Here the CDR3 reads CASSPGLERETQFF. CDR3 coding DNA: TGTGCCAGCAGCCCAGGACTAGAAAGGGAGACCCAGTTCTTC. The chain carries TRBV7-2 and TRBJ2-5, with TRBD2 matching 7 bases. The end of the DNA is better explained by TRBJ2-1, so the J call may be wrong. The CDR3 runs to 14 residues. Germline assignment: CDR1 SGHTA and CDR2 FQGNSA.

The chain combines TRBV7-6 with TRBJ1-1; no clear D. The CDR3 runs 16 residues. Trimming stripped 1 base from V and 0 bases from J, with 12 bases between. The germline CDR1 and CDR2 sequences are SGHVS and FNYEAQ. CDR3 bases: TGTGCCAGCAGCTTAGGACATACTGTCCTGAACACTGAAGCTTTCTTT. Protein sequence: CASSLGHTVLNTEAFF.

This chain connects TRBV20-1 to TRBJ2-2; D possibly corresponds to TRBD1 (5 bases). The length of the CDR3 is 15 residues. Trimming pared 0 bases from V and 6 bases from J, leaving 14 bases between. Germline V gene lookup returns CDR1 DFQATT and CDR2 SNEGSKA (reference sequence). The CDR3 reads CSARDLARVPGELFF. In DNA form, the CDR3 reads TGCAGTGCTAGAGATCTGGCCAGGGTACCCGGGGAGCTGTTTTTT.

The chain combines TRBV20-1 with TRBJ2-5; 10 positions agree with TRBD1. The CDR3 is 16 residues long. Losses at the gene ends were 4 bases for V and 11 bases for J; bases not matched to a gene: 19. Looked up from germline, CDR1 is DFQATT and CDR2 is SNEGSKA (reference sequence). In DNA form, the CDR3 reads TGCAGTGCTAAGAAAACCGGGACAGGGGAAAGCAATGAGCAGTACTTC. This sequence encodes CSAKKTGTGESNEQYF.

The chain has TRBV14 and TRBJ1-6, with unresolved D. V gave up 1 base and J gave up 10 bases, with 8 bases separating them. The CDR3 totals 13 residues. From germline, CDR1 is SGHDN and CDR2 FVKESK. CDR3 loop: CASSQVLGSPLHF. CDR3 DNA: TGTGCCAGCAGCCAAGTCTTAGGCTCACCCCTCCACTTT.

This clonotype was observed at least ten times. V gene TRBV29-1 combines with J gene TRBJ2-7; D not resolved. This CDR3 has 13 residues. Trimming removed 0 bases at V and 6 bases at J, with 12 bases between. Germline CDR1 is SQVTM and CDR2 is ANQGSEA. CDR3 sequence reads: CSVEDRVAPEQYF. CDR3 DNA: TGCAGCGTTGAAGATCGGGTAGCCCCCGAGCAGTACTTC.

CDR3 in amino acids: CATSRDRGLSSGQYF. CDR3 DNA: TGTGCCACCAGCAGAGATAGGGGACTCTCATCGGGGCAGTACTTC. The rearrangement links TRBV15 to TRBJ2-5, with a weak D call TRBD2 (6 bases). Germline values: CDR1 LNHNV, CDR2 YYDKDF (reference sequence). The germline V and J ends were trimmed by 0 bases and 11 bases, with 19 bases remaining between them. This CDR3 comprises 15 residues.

The V and J genes are TRBV7-2 and TRBJ2-7; 9 bases fit TRBD2. The closer fit of TRBJ2-4 to the DNA end suggests the J call may be wrong. Per the germline V gene, CDR1 is SGHTA and CDR2 is FQGNSA. This CDR3 is built from 14 residues. The CDR3 spells CASSLEAGGSIQYF. DNA of the CDR3: TGTGCCAGCAGCTTAGAAGCGGGGGGCTCCATTCAGTACTTC.

This clonotype has a handful of counts. The chain employs TRBV11-2 and TRBJ2-1; 9 bases align to TRBD1. Trimming at V came to 5 bases and at J to 8 bases, leaving 16 bases not matched to a gene. This CDR3 has 17 amino acids. Germline V lookup: CDR1 SGHAT, CDR2 FQNNGV. The CDR3 DNA follows: TGTGCCAGCAGCCTTAGACCTCCGGGACAGGGAGGCGATGAGCAGTTCTTC. It translates to CASSLRPPGQGGDEQFF.

V gene TRBV7-2 combines with J gene TRBJ2-1, with 13 bases that match TRBD2. Per the germline V gene, CDR1 is SGHTA and CDR2 is FQGNSA. The CDR3 loop spans 15 amino acids. V dropped 0 bases and J dropped 13; count of bases not matched to a gene: 6. The CDR3, as DNA: TGTGCCAGCAGCTTAGCGACTGGACTAGCGGGAGATCAGTTCTTC. It codes for CASSLATGLAGDQFF. Full variable domain (outside the CDR3, taken from reference TRBV7-2 and TRBJ2-1): GAGVSQSPSNKVTEKGKDVELRCDPISGHTALYWYRQSLGQGLEFLIYFQGNSAPDKSGLPSDRFSAERTGGSVSTLTIQRTQQEDSAVYLCASSLATGLAGDQFFGPGTRLTVL.

The rearrangement uses TRBV7-3 and TRBJ2-7; the match to TRBD2 covers 12 bases. The J segment lost 3 bases and the V segment lost 4 bases, leaving 7 bases of the junction unmatched. The CDR3 runs to 16 residues. CDR1 and CDR2 (germline): SGHTA, FQGTGA. CDR3 residues: CASSSQTSGGIYEQYF. The CDR3 coding sequence is TGTGCCAGCAGCTCTCAGACTAGCGGGGGAATCTACGAGCAGTACTTC.

The rearrangement links TRBV5-6 to TRBJ2-1, with 8 bases identical to TRBD1. The germline CDR1 and CDR2 sequences are SGHDT and YYEEEE. The CDR3 is 16 amino acids. Trimming took 4 bases from V and 2 from J; bases not matched to a gene: 8. The CDR3 bases are TGTGCCAGCAGCCGTCGGACCAGGGGGCCCTACAATGAGCAGTTCTTC. This codes for CASSRRTRGPYNEQFF.

This clonotype is a singleton in its sample. The V call is TRBV6-2 or TRBV6-3, the J call TRBJ1-1; 7 bases are a match to TRBD1. V lost 7 bases and J lost 5; bases outside the gene matches: 7. This CDR3 has 13 residues. CDR1 and CDR2 (germline): MNHEY, SVGEGT. CDR3 in DNA: TGTGCCAGCATTAAAATACAGGGGACTGAAGCTTTCTTT. This translates into CASIKIQGTEAFF.

V gene TRBV24-1 combines with J gene TRBJ2-7; tentatively, D is TRBD1 (6 bases). CDR1 and CDR2 from the germline V gene are KGHDR and SFDVKD. The CDR3 has 14 residues. V dropped 4 bases and J dropped 3 bases, with 12 bases sitting between them. The CDR3 DNA reads TGTGCCACCAGTGACCAGGACAGCGTCTACGAGCAGTACTTC. This encodes CATSDQDSVYEQYF.